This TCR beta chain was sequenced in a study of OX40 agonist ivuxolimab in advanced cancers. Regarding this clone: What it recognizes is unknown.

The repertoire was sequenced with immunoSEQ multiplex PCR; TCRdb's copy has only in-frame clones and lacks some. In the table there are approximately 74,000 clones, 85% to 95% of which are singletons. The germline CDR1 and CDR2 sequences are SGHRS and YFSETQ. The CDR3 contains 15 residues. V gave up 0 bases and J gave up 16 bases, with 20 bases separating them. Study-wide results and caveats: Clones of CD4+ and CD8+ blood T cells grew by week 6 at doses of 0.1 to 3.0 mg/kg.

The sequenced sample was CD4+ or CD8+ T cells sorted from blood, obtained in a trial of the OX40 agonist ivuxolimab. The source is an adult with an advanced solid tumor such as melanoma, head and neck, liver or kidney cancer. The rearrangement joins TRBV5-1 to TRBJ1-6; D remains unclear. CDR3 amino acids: CASSLGGVTLTDLHF. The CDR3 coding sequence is TGCGCCAGCAGCTTGGGAGGAGTCACGCTTACTGATCTCCACTTT.